This TCR beta chain comes out of a study of cytomegalovirus exposure and HLA in healthy donors. Unrecorded immune exposures were likely, despite nominal health at sampling. Absent from the records is this donor's CMV serostatus. 13 Jbeta primers and 60 Vbeta primers were used for the PCR. Profiling relied on immunoSEQ multiplex PCR, and the TCRdb table lists in-frame clones only, not all of them. The top ten hold approximately 1% of the sample, which has 100,000 to 150,000 clones, 65% to 80% seen once. General observations from the study: Earlier analysis found most TCR beta V segments productive about 87% or about 30% of the time.

Germline lookup yields CDR1 SGHRS and CDR2 YFSETQ. The CDR3 consists of 15 residues. Trimming stripped 4 bases from V and 4 bases from J, with 16 bases between. A word on this clone: Antigen unknown.

V and J are TRBV5-1 and TRBJ2-3; perhaps TRBD2 as D (5 bases). Sequencing was performed on PBMCs. The clonotype comes from a human donor in good health. CDR3 residues: CASSRHLEGADTQYF. CDR3 DNA: TGCGCCAGCAGCCGGCACCTCGAGGGCGCAGATACGCAGTATTTT.